This T cell receptor beta chain was sequenced in a study of T cells in Graves' hyperthyroidism and ophthalmopathy. Study overall: Prior to any treatment, at the point of initial diagnosis, peripheral blood was collected.

What was amplified from RNA transcripts were TCR beta CDR3 regions. HTBI primers were the set used in a first-round RT-PCR of the TCR CDR3. TCRdb reprocessed the multiplex PCR reads via MiXCR and lists one record per CDR3 protein. The sample consists of around 180,000 distinct CDR3 sequences, more than 15% of them appearing once. This clonotype was seen repeatedly, ten times or more. Exclusion of patients followed from uncontrolled infection, other autoimmune disease, pregnancy or lactation. The PBMCs were taken from approximately 11 ml of fresh peripheral blood. Germline-derived CDR1 and CDR2 are SGHRS and YFSETQ. Trimming took 0 bases from V and 6 from J, leaving 13 bases between them. The CDR3 runs to 15 residues.

The sequence derives from a woman aged 45-59 years with Graves' hyperthyroidism. The rearrangement joins TRBV5-1 to TRBJ2-1; D is perhaps TRBD2 (5 bases). The sample comprised blood. CDR3 in amino acids: CASSLGHSRGNEQFF. CDR3 bases: TGCGCCAGCAGCTTGGGCCACTCTCGGGGCAATGAGCAGTTCTTC. The full variable domain, with the rest looked up from reference TRBV5-1 and TRBJ2-1, is KAGVTQTPRYLIKTRGQQVTLSCSPISGHRSVSWYQQTPGQGLQFLFEYFSETQRNKGNFPGRFSGRQFSNSRSEMNVSTLELGDSALYLCASSLGHSRGNEQFFGPGTRLTVL.